This record concerns one T cell receptor (beta chain) sequence. The sample comes from a study of control samples from healthy donors and cancer patients. This CDR3 region has 12 residues. Trimming took 1 base from V and 7 from J, leaving 7 bases between them. In germline, CDR1 is SEHNR, CDR2 FQNEAQ (reference sequence). Here immunoSEQ multiplex PCR was the method, and the copy in TCRdb shows in-frame clones only, minus some. The data show around 94,000 clones, 85% to 90% seen once. Sequencing was done on a sample of blood. The receptor was derived from a woman aged 50 to 60 in good health. The chain uses TRBV7-9 and TRBJ1-2, with D unresolved. The DNA of the CDR3 is TGTGCCAGCAGCTTAGGAGGCGGTGGCTACACCTTC. Translating gives CASSLGGGGYTF.